A selection of T cell receptor beta chains follows, all from one sample in a study of blood T cells in healthy people across ages. From the 5' RACE reads, TCRdb called clonotypes with MiXCR, one entry per CDR3 protein. Of 650,000 to 700,000 distinct CDR3 sequences detected, roughly half appear once; the ten largest clones hold roughly 14%. Sequencing was carried out using blood. These receptors all come from a woman older than 75 in good health. Each CDR3 is given with its conserved first and last residue. The D gene is left open where the match is weak. The listing skips clone size in some rows; elsewhere it reads once, few, many or a size class.

v_call	clone_size	d_call	j_call	cdr3_nt	cdr3_aa
TRBV10-2	.	.	TRBJ2-1	TGCGCCAGCAGTTCCATTCCCGGCCGGGTACACAATGAGCAGTTCTTC	CASSSIPGRVHNEQFF
TRBV7-3	many	.	TRBJ2-1	TGTGCCAGCAGCGCAGGCCGTGGTGGGAATGAGCAGTTCTTC	CASSAGRGGNEQFF
TRBV16	.	TRBD1	TRBJ1-2	TGTGCCAGCAGCCAATGGAACCCCGGGACAGCATATAACTATGGCTACACCTTC	CASSQWNPGTAYNYGYTF
TRBV27	many	.	TRBJ2-5	TGTGCCAGCAGCCACAACCGCCAAGAGACCCAGTACTTC	CASSHNRQETQYF
TRBV7-9	once	.	TRBJ1-2	TGTGCCAGCAGCTTAGAGGCTATGGCGTGGAGTGGCTACACCTTC	CASSLEAMAWSGYTF
TRBV20-1	.	.	TRBJ2-7	TGCAGTGCGGACCGGGACATGAATTACGAGCAGTACTTC	CSADRDMNYEQYF
TRBV6-5	many	.	TRBJ2-3	TGTGCCAGCAGTCCGCTGAACACAGATACGCAGTATTTT	CASSPLNTDTQYF
TRBV7-2	.	TRBD1	TRBJ2-7	TGTGCCAGCAGCCTTAAGACAGGGTCGGGCGAGCAGTACTTC	CASSLKTGSGEQYF
TRBV9	.	TRBD2	TRBJ2-1	TGTGCCAGCAGCGTAGCTGGCCAGCGGGGGTACAATGAGCAGTTCTTC	CASSVAGQRGYNEQFF
TRBV4-3	.	.	TRBJ1-2	TGCGCCAGCAGCCAAGGCCCAGGGACGGTATATGGCTACACCTTC	CASSQGPGTVYGYTF
TRBV6-5	.	TRBD1	TRBJ1-5	TGTGCCAGCAGACTAGGACAGGGCGCAAATCAGCCCCAGCATTTT	CASRLGQGANQPQHF
TRBV6-6	once	.	TRBJ1-3	TGTGCCAGCAGTTACCAGGCAGACTCTGGAAACACCATATATTTT	CASSYQADSGNTIYF
TRBV5-5	many	TRBD2	TRBJ2-7	TGTGCCAGCATCGGCGGAGGACTAGCTCGGTACGAGCAGTACTTC	CASIGGGLARYEQYF
TRBV7-9	many	.	TRBJ2-3	TGTGCCAGCAGCTCCGCCTCTGGAGATACGCAGTATTTT	CASSSASGDTQYF
TRBV27	few	TRBD2	TRBJ2-1	TGTGCCAGCAGTAAGCTAGCGGGGGGGCAGGGTGAGCAGTTCTTC	CASSKLAGGQGEQFF
TRBV3-1	.	.	TRBJ1-2	TGTGCCAGCAGCCAAGAATACAGCCCTAACTATGGCTACACCTTC	CASSQEYSPNYGYTF
TRBV20-1	many	.	TRBJ1-6	TGCAGTGCTAGAGACGGCTTTGGGGGCTATAATTCACCCCTCCACTTT	CSARDGFGGYNSPLHF
TRBV24-1	.	.	TRBJ1-3	TGTGCCACCAGTGACCCGGGCCGAGGGGAATCTGGAAACACCATATATTTT	CATSDPGRGESGNTIYF
TRBV9	few	.	TRBJ2-3	TGTGCCAGCAGCGTAGGGTTCCCTAGCACAGATACGCAGTATTTT	CASSVGFPSTDTQYF
TRBV2	.	.	TRBJ2-5	TGTGCCAGCAGTTACCAGGACTACGGGCAGTACTTC	CASSYQDYGQYF
TRBV28	.	.	TRBJ2-1	TGTGCCAGCAGTTTATTCGGGAGTCGTTCCAATGAGCAGTTCTTC	CASSLFGSRSNEQFF
TRBV28	.	TRBD1	TRBJ1-2	TGTGCCAGCAGTTCACGTACAGGGGGCCGTGCGGCTAACTATGGCTACACCTTC	CASSSRTGGRAANYGYTF
TRBV7-2	.	TRBD2	TRBJ2-1	TGTGCCAGCAGCTCCCAACTAGCGGGAGACCTCATTCCGTTCTTC	CASSSQLAGDLIPFF
TRBV28	many	TRBD1	TRBJ1-2	TGTGCCAGCAGGAAGGACAGGTCAAACTATGGCTACACCTTC	CASRKDRSNYGYTF
TRBV2	many	.	TRBJ2-5	TGTGCCAGCACAGGGGCTCTACAAGAGACCCAGTACTTC	CASTGALQETQYF
TRBV14	.	.	TRBJ1-2	TGTGCCAGCAGCCAAGGAACTGCCGACAGATATGGCTACACCTTC	CASSQGTADRYGYTF
TRBV9	.	TRBD2	TRBJ2-5	TGTGCCAGCAGCACAATAGCGGGGGGAGGGGAGACCCAGTACTTC	CASSTIAGGGETQYF
TRBV7-3	few	TRBD2	TRBJ2-1	TGTGCCAGCAGCTTACGGGCGGGGGGGAACAATGAGCAGTTCTTC	CASSLRAGGNNEQFF
TRBV7-2	few	.	TRBJ2-3	TGTGCCAGCAGCACCCGGGTGGGTTCTGGCACAGATACGCAGTATTTT	CASSTRVGSGTDTQYF
TRBV2	.	.	TRBJ1-5	TGTGCCAGCAGTGAAGCGACTAGCAATCAGCCCCAGCATTTT	CASSEATSNQPQHF
TRBV5-4	.	.	TRBJ2-1	TGTGCCAGCAGCTTGGTGGGCAGCTTCTCCTACAATGAGCAGTTCTTC	CASSLVGSFSYNEQFF
TRBV7-9	.	TRBD1	TRBJ1-1	TGTGCCAGCAGCTTCTCAGGGGGATGGAACACTGAAGCTTTCTTT	CASSFSGGWNTEAFF
TRBV7-9	.	TRBD1	TRBJ1-2	TGTGCCAGCAGCTTAGAGAACAGGGGGCCCGGTGGCTACACCTTC	CASSLENRGPGGYTF
TRBV28	many	TRBD1	TRBJ2-5	TGTGCCAGCCGACAGGGCAAAGAGACCCAGTACTTC	CASRQGKETQYF
TRBV5-1	few	.	TRBJ2-5	TGCGCCAGCAGCTTACGGGCGCAGGTCTATGAGCAGTACTTC	CASSLRAQVYEQYF
TRBV9	.	TRBD1	TRBJ1-2	TGTGCCAGCAGGACCGGGACAGATGGCTACACCTTC	CASRTGTDGYTF
TRBV2	.	.	TRBJ1-5	TGTGCCAGCAGCATGGGCAGGGGTAATCAGCCCCAGCATTTT	CASSMGRGNQPQHF
TRBV20-1	few	TRBD2	TRBJ2-7	TGCAGTGCTAGGCGGGAGGGGATTTACAATGAGCAGTACTTC	CSARREGIYNEQYF
TRBV14	.	.	TRBJ2-1	TGTGCCAGCAGCCTCCGACAGATTCTCTCCTACAATGAGCAGTTCTTC	CASSLRQILSYNEQFF
TRBV27	.	.	TRBJ2-5	TGTGCCAGCACCTTGCCAGACCGGAGGGGAGAGACCCAGTACTTC	CASTLPDRRGETQYF
TRBV29-1	many	TRBD2	TRBJ2-7	TGCAGCGTCGGGACTAGCGGGAGGCGAGAGCAGTACTTC	CSVGTSGRREQYF
TRBV5-1	many	.	TRBJ2-1	TGCGCCAGCAGGGTGGGCCTCAAGGGAGACGAGCAGTTCTTC	CASRVGLKGDEQFF
TRBV7-2	.	TRBD2	TRBJ2-3	TGTGCCAGCAGCCCGGACAGCGGGGGTACAGATACGCAGTATTTT	CASSPDSGGTDTQYF
TRBV6-5	many	TRBD2	TRBJ2-3	TGTGCCAGCAGTTACCCGACTCAGGGTTCAGCGGGGAGACGAAGTAGCACAGATACGCAGTATTTT	CASSYPTQGSAGRRSSTDTQYF
TRBV12-3/TRBV12-4	.	.	TRBJ2-1	TGTGCCAGCAGTTTCAGGGGAAGTTCAGGTGAGCAGTTCTTC	CASSFRGSSGEQFF
TRBV24-1	many	TRBD1	TRBJ2-1	TGTGCCACCAGTGACACCGGGACAGGGGGAGATGAGCAGTTCTTC	CATSDTGTGGDEQFF
TRBV12-3/TRBV12-4	.	TRBD2	TRBJ2-4	TGTGCCAGCAGTTACGGGGGGGCCCAACTAGCCAAAAACATTCAGTACTTC	CASSYGGAQLAKNIQYF
TRBV12-3/TRBV12-4	many	.	TRBJ1-1	TGTGCCAGCAGTCCGGGTGGATCCCAGGGGACTGAAGCTTTCTTT	CASSPGGSQGTEAFF
TRBV9	many	TRBD2	TRBJ2-1	TGTGCCAGCAGCCTCGGGACTAGCGTCATAGATGAGCAGTTCTTC	CASSLGTSVIDEQFF
TRBV4-1	once	.	TRBJ1-2	TGCGCCAGCAGGGACCCGGCACTTCTGACCCACTATGGCTACACCTTC	CASRDPALLTHYGYTF
TRBV6-6	many	TRBD1	TRBJ2-7	TGTGCCAGCAGTCCCCCAGGGACAGGGGCTACATACGAGCAGTACTTC	CASSPPGTGATYEQYF
TRBV12-3/TRBV12-4	many	.	TRBJ2-7	TGTGCCAGCAGCGCCCAGGGGGGTGATTACGAGCAGTACTTC	CASSAQGGDYEQYF
TRBV4-3	.	TRBD1	TRBJ2-1	TGCGCCAGCAGCCAAGAACGACAGGGCGGATCGGATGAGCAGTTCTTC	CASSQERQGGSDEQFF